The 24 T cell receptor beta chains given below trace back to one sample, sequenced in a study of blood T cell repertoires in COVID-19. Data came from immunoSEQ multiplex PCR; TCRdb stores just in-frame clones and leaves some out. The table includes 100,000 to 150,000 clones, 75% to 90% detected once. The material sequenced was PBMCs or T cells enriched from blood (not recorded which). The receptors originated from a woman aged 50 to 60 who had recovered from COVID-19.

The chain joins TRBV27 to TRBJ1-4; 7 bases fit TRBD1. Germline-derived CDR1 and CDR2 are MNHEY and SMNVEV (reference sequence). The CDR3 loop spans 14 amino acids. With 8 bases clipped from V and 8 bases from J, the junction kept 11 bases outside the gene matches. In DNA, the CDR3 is TGTGCCAGCCGACAGGAGGGGGCATGGGAAAAACTGTTTTTT. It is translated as CASRQEGAWEKLFF.

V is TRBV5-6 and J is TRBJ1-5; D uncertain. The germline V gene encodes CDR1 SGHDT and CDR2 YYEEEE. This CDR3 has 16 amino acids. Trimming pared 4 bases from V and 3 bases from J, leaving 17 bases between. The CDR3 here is CASSIFYRDFNQPQHF. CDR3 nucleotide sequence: TGTGCCAGCAGCATATTCTACAGAGATTTCAATCAGCCCCAGCATTTT. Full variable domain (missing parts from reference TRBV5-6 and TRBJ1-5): DAGVTQSPTHLIKTRGQQVTLRCSPKSGHDTVSWYQQALGQGPQFIFQYYEEEERQRGNFPDRFSGHQFPNYSSELNVNALLLGDSALYLCASSIFYRDFNQPQHFGDGTRLSIL.

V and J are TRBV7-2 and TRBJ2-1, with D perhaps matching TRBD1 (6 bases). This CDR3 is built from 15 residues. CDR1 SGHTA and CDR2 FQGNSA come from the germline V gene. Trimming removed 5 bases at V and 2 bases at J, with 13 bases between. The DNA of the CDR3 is TGTGCCAGCAGCCCAGGGGTTAGCGCCTACAATGAGCAGTTCTTC. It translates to CASSPGVSAYNEQFF.

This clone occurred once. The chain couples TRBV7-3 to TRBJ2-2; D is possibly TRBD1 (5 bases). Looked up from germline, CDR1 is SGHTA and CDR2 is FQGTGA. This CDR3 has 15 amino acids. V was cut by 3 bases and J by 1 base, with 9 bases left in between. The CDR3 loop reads CASSLIGENTGELFF. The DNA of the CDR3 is TGTGCCAGCAGCTTGATAGGGGAGAACACCGGGGAGCTGTTTTTT.

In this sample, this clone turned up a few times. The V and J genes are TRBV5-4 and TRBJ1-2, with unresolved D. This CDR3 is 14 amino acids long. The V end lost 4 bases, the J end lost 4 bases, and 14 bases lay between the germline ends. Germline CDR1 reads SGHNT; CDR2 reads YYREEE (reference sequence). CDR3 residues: CASSPTLAPYGYTF. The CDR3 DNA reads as TGTGCCAGCAGCCCGACACTGGCTCCCTATGGCTACACCTTC.

The CDR3 sequence: CASSFGGAPYNSPLHF. DNA of the CDR3: TGCGCCAGCAGCTTCGGGGGAGCCCCTTATAATTCACCCCTCCACTTT. This rearrangement joins TRBV5-1 to TRBJ1-6; possible D gene TRBD1, 5 bases. V shed 2 bases and J shed 4 bases, with 13 bases lying between them. CDR1 is SGHRS, CDR2 YFSETQ, per germline. The CDR3 covers 16 residues. Together with reference TRBV5-1 and TRBJ1-6, the CDR3 gives the full variable domain: KAGVTQTPRYLIKTRGQQVTLSCSPISGHRSVSWYQQTPGQGLQFLFEYFSETQRNKGNFPGRFSGRQFSNSRSEMNVSTLELGDSALYLCASSFGGAPYNSPLHFGNGTRLTVT.

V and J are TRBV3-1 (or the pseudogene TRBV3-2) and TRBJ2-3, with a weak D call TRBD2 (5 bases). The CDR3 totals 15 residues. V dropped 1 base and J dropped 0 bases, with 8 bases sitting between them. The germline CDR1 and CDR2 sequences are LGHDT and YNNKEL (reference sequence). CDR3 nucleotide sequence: TGTGCCAGCAGCCAAGTTCCGGGAAGCACAGATACGCAGTATTTT. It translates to CASSQVPGSTDTQYF.

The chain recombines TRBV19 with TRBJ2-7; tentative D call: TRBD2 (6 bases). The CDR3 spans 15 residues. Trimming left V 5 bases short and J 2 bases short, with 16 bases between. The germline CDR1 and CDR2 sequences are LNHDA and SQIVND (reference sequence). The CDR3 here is CASSDPTGGAYEQYF. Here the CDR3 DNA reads TGTGCCAGTAGTGACCCAACCGGAGGGGCCTACGAGCAGTACTTC.

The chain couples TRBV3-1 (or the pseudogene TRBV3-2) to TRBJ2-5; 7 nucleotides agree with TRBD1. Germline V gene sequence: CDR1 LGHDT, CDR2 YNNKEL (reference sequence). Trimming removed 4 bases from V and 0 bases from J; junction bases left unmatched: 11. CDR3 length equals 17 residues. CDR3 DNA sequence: TGTGCCAGCAGCCTTGGACAGGTTCAGGGGTACCAAGAGACCCAGTACTTC. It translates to CASSLGQVQGYQETQYF.

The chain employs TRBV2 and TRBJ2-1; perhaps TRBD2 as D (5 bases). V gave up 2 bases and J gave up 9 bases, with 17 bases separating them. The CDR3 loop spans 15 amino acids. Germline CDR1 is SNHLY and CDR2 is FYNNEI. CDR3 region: CASSEIQRLTGEQFF. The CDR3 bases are TGTGCCAGCAGTGAAATCCAGCGGCTAACCGGTGAGCAGTTCTTC.

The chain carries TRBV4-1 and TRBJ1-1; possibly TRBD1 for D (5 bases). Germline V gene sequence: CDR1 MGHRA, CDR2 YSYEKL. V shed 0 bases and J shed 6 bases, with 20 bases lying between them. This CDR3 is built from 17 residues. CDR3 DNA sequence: TGCGCCAGCAGCCAAGATTTCCCGGCAGGGTTCATGCCTGAAGCTTTCTTT. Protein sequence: CASSQDFPAGFMPEAFF.

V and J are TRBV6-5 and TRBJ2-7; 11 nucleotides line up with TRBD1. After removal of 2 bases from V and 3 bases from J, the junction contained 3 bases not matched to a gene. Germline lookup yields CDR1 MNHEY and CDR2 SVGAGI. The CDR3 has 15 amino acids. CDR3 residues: CASSYPGQGGYEQYF. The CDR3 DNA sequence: TGTGCCAGCAGTTACCCGGGACAGGGGGGCTACGAGCAGTACTTC.

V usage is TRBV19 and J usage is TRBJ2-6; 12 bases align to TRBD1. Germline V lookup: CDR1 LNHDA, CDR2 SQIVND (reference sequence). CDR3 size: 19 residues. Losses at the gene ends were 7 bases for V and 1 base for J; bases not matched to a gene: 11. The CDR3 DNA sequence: TGTGCCAGTATGGGATGGCAGGGACAGGGGGCATCTGGGGCCAACGTCCTGACTTTC. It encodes CASMGWQGQGASGANVLTF.

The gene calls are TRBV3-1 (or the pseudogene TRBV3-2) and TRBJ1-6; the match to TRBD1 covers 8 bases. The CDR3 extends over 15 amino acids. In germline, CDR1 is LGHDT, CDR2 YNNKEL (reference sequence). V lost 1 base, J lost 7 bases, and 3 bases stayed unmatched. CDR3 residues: CASSQVRQGNSPLHF. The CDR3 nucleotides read TGTGCCAGCAGCCAAGTGAGACAGGGGAATTCACCCCTCCACTTT.

CDR3 protein: CASKGPGRGTGELFF. The DNA for the CDR3 is TGTGCCAGCAAGGGGCCCGGCCGTGGCACCGGGGAGCTGTTTTTT. The chain recombines TRBV2 with TRBJ2-2; tentatively, D is TRBD1 (5 bases). This CDR3 comprises 15 residues. Germline CDR1 and CDR2: SNHLY and FYNNEI. Between the trimmed V and J ends, which lost 7 bases and 4 bases, there was a span of 16 bases.

This chain's CDR3 is CASSIVGRGRGEQFF. CDR3 bases: TGTGCCAGTAGTATAGTGGGGCGGGGACGGGGTGAGCAGTTCTTC. The gene calls are TRBV19 and TRBJ2-1, with a weak D call TRBD2 (6 bases). The germline V gene encodes CDR1 LNHDA and CDR2 SQIVND (reference sequence). Trimming stripped 1 base from V and 9 bases from J, with 16 bases between. This CDR3 region has 15 residues.

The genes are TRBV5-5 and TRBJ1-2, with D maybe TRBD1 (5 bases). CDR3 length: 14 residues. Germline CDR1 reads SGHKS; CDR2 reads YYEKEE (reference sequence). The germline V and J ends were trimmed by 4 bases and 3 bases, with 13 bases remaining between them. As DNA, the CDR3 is TGTGCCAGCAGCCCTGGCAGGGATCACTATGGCTACACCTTC. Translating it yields CASSPGRDHYGYTF.

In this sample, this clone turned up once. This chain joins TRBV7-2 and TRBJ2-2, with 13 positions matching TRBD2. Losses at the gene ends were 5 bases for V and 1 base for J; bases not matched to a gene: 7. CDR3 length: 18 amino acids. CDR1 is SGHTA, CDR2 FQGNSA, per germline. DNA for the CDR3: TGTGCCAGCAGCAAACTAGCGGGGGGGCTCATGAACACCGGGGAGCTGTTTTTT. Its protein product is CASSKLAGGLMNTGELFF.

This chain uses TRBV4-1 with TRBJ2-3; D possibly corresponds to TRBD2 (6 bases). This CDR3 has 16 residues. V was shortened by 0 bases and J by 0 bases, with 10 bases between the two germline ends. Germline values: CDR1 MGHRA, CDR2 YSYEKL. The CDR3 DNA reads TGCGCCAGCAGCCAAGAGGAGCGGGCAAGCACAGATACGCAGTATTTT. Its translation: CASSQEERASTDTQYF.

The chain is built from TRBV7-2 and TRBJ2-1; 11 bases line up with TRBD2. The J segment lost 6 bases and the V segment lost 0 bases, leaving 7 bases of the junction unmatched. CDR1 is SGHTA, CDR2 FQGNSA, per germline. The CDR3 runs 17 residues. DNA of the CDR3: TGTGCCAGCAGCTTAGCCTTAGCGGGGGGGCGTGTCAATGAGCAGTTCTTC. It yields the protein CASSLALAGGRVNEQFF.

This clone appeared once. The CDR3 is CASSYLRDSPNYGYTF. CDR3 nucleotides: TGTGCCAGCAGTTACCTCCGTGACAGTCCTAACTATGGCTACACCTTC. The V call is TRBV6-5, the J call TRBJ1-2; D possibly corresponds to TRBD1 (5 bases). CDR1 is MNHEY, CDR2 SVGAGI, per germline. The germline V and J ends were trimmed by 2 bases and 0 bases, with 13 bases remaining between them. The CDR3 is made up of 16 amino acids.

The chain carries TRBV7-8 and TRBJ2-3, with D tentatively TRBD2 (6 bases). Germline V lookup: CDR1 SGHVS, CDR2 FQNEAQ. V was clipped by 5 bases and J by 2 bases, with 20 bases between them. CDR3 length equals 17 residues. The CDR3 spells CASSQSRFSGYTDTQYF. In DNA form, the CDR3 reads TGTGCCAGCAGCCAGAGTCGGTTTAGCGGATACACAGATACGCAGTATTTT. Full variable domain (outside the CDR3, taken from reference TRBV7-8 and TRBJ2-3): GAGVSQSPRYKVAKRGQDVALRCDPISGHVSLFWYQQALGQGPEFLTYFQNEAQLDKSGLPSDRFFAERPEGSVSTLKIQRTQQEDSAVYLCASSQSRFSGYTDTQYFGPGTRLTVL.

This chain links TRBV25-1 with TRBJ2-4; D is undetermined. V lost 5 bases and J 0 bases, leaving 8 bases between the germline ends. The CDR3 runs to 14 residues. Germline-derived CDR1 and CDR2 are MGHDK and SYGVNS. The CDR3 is CASSSDLAKNIQYF. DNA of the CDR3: TGTGCCAGCAGTTCCGACTTAGCCAAAAACATTCAGTACTTC.

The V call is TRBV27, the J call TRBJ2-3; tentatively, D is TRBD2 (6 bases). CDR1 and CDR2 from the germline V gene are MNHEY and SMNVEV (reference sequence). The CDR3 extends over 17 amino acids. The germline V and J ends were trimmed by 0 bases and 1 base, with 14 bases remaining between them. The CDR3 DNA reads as TGTGCCAGCAGTTTATCCGAGCGGGCCCGACGCACAGATACGCAGTATTTT. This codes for CASSLSERARRTDTQYF.